This T cell receptor (beta chain) was obtained from a study of T cells in Graves' hyperthyroidism and ophthalmopathy. Study conclusions and caveats: Through a model of 13 V-J features, ophthalmopathy was separated from stable hyperthyroidism.

Amplified TCR beta CDR3 regions derived from RNA transcripts. Researchers ran a first-round RT-PCR on the TCR CDR3 using the HTBI primer set. In TCRdb, the multiplex PCR reads were re-called with MiXCR into one record per CDR3 protein. In the table there are about 250,000 distinct CDR3 sequences, approximately 25% of which are singletons. There are many counts of this clonotype. The antigen remains unidentified. Pregnant or lactating patients were excluded, as were those with uncontrolled infection or other autoimmune disease. This clonotype was obtained from a woman in her thirties or forties with Graves' ophthalmopathy. The material sequenced was blood.

CDR3 bases: TGTGCCAGCAGCCAAGCAGTTACCGGGGAGCTGTTTTTT. This gives the protein CASSQAVTGELFF. The chain is built from TRBV14 and TRBJ2-2; D not resolved. The CDR3 is 13 residues long. Looked up from germline, CDR1 is SGHDN and CDR2 is FVKESK. The V gene lost 1 base and the J gene lost 5 bases, with 5 bases spanning the gap.